A single sample gave rise to the 10 T cell receptor beta chains below, sequenced in a study of vaccination effects on CD4 cells after COVID-19. ViraFEST expansion of antigen-specific CD4+ T cells with viral peptide pools preceded sequencing. After less than 11 days in culture, the CD4+ T cells were isolated. Vaccine administered to participants consisted of two doses of either BNT162b2 or mRNA-1273. Their target antigens are unknown. Only in-frame clones appear in the TCRdb table, and some are missing; sequencing was by immunoSEQ multiplex PCR. The sample holds under 80,000 clones, around 73% seen once. The source material was CD4+ T cells from PBMCs cultured with HCoV-229E spike peptides, sampled after COVID-19 vaccination. The origin of the receptors is a human donor who received a COVID-19 vaccine.

The CDR3 DNA sequence: TGCAGCGTTGTAATTTCCAGCGCAGATACGCAGTATTTT. This translates into CSVVISSADTQYF. The V gene is TRBV29-1, the J gene TRBJ2-3; D not certain. The V gene lost 4 bases and the J gene lost 4 bases, with 12 bases spanning the gap. The CDR3 runs 13 residues. Germline loops: CDR1 SQVTM, CDR2 ANQGSEA.

The rearrangement links TRBV6-2 or TRBV6-3 to TRBJ2-7; D gene ambiguous. Germline assignment: CDR1 MNHEY and CDR2 SVGEGT. This CDR3 is 14 amino acids long. The V end was cut by 5 bases, the J end by 1 base, with 12 bases between. The DNA of the CDR3 is TGTGCCAGCAGTCCATTGTACTCTTCCTACGAGCAGTACGTC. Its protein product is CASSPLYSSYEQYV.

The chain employs TRBV18 and TRBJ2-2, with D possibly TRBD1 on 6 matching bases. V was trimmed by 2 bases and J by 4 bases, leaving 11 bases between them. CDR3 size: 15 residues. From germline, CDR1 is KGHSH and CDR2 LQKENI. The CDR3 loop reads CASSPGQIATGELFF. The CDR3 bases are TGTGCCAGCTCACCAGGACAGATAGCCACCGGGGAGCTGTTTTTT.

The chain links TRBV5-4 to TRBJ1-2; D gene ambiguous. The CDR3 runs to 13 residues. Trimming left V 0 bases short and J 2 bases short, with 5 bases between. Germline V lookup: CDR1 SGHNT, CDR2 YYREEE (reference sequence). CDR3 nucleotide sequence: TGTGCCAGCAGCTTGGCCGAGAACTATGGCTACACCTTC. Its protein is CASSLAENYGYTF. Filled out from reference TRBV5-4 and TRBJ1-2, the complete variable domain reads ETGVTQSPTHLIKTRGQQVTLRCSSQSGHNTVSWYQQALGQGPQFIFQYYREEENGRGNFPPRFSGLQFPNYSSELNVNALELDDSALYLCASSLAENYGYTFGSGTRLTVV.

The chain employs TRBV19 and TRBJ1-6; TRBD1 agrees at 7 bases. The CDR3 runs 15 residues. V was pared by 7 bases and J by 9 bases, with 12 bases of the junction left unmatched. The V gene's germline CDR1 is LNHDA and CDR2 SQIVND (reference sequence). CDR3 bases: TGTGCCAGTACATCAGGGGGGGGGATTCTTTCACCCCTCCACTTT. Translation: CASTSGGGILSPLHF.

This chain connects TRBV5-1 to TRBJ2-3; no definite D call. The CDR3 sequence is 16 residues long. Germline lookup yields CDR1 SGHRS and CDR2 YFSETQ. With 2 bases removed from V and 4 bases from J, the gap between germline ends came to 17 bases. The CDR3 nucleotides read TGCGCCAGCAGCTTAATTCCGGGCCCCATGGCAGATACGCAGTATTTT. This translates into CASSLIPGPMADTQYF.

This clone was counted a few times. The CDR3: CASREGTNTGELFF. DNA of the CDR3: TGTGCCAGCAGGGAGGGGACGAACACCGGGGAGCTGTTTTTT. V is TRBV2 and J is TRBJ2-2; TRBD2 might be the D (6 bases). The V gene lost 6 bases and the J gene lost 0 bases, with 8 bases spanning the gap. Per germline, CDR1 SNHLY and CDR2 FYNNEI. The CDR3 totals 14 residues.

This clone was picked up a small number of times. The J gene is TRBJ1-1, the V gene TRBV7-9; no reliable D call. Germline values: CDR1 SEHNR, CDR2 FQNEAQ (reference sequence). Trimming pared 5 bases from V and 1 base from J, leaving 8 bases between. This CDR3 is built from 13 residues. CDR3 coding DNA: TGTGCCAGCAGCCTCGGCCAGAACACTGAAGCTTTCTTT. Translating gives CASSLGQNTEAFF.

V and J are TRBV29-1 and TRBJ1-3, with D possibly TRBD1 on 5 matching bases. CDR1 and CDR2 from the germline V gene are SQVTM and ANQGSEA. V lost 4 bases and J 2 bases, leaving 12 bases between the germline ends. CDR3 size: 14 residues. CDR3 amino acids: CSVAGAGTGNTIYF. In DNA, the CDR3 is TGCAGCGTTGCTGGGGCAGGGACTGGAAACACCATATATTTT.

As DNA, the CDR3 is TGTGCCAGCAGCAAGGGACAGGGAGTTCGCAATGAGCAGTTCTTC. Amino acids: CASSKGQGVRNEQFF. The chain joins TRBV21-1 to TRBJ2-1; TRBD1 reflects the table's D call only, with no check against the DNA. TRBV21-1 is assigned pseudogene status. The CDR3 contains 15 residues.